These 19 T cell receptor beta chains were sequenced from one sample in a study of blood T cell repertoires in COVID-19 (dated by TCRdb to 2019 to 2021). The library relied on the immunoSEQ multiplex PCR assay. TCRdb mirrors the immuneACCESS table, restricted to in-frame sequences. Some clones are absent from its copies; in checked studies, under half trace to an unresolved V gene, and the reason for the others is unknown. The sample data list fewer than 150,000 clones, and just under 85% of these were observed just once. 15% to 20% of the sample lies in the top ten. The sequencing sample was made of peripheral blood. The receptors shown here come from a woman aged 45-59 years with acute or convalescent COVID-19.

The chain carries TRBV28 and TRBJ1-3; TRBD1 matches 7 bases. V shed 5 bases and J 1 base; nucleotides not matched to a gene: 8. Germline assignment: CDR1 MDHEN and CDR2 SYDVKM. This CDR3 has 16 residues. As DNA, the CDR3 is TGTGCCAGCAGTACAACGACAGGGACATCTGGAAACACCATATATTTT. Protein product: CASSTTTGTSGNTIYF. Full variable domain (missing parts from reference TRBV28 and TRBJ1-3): DVKVTQSSRYLVKRTGEKVFLECVQDMDHENMFWYRQDPGLGLRLIYFSYDVKMKEKGDIPEGYSVSREKKERFSLILESASTNQTSMYLCASSTTTGTSGNTIYFGEGSWLTVV.

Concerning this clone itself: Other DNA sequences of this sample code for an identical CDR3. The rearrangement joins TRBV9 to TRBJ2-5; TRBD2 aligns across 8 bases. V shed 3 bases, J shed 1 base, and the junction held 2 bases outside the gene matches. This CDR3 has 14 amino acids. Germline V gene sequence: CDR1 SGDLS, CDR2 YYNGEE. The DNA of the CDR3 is TGTGCCAGCAGCGCCGCGGGGGGCCAAGAGACCCAGTACTTC. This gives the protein CASSAAGGQETQYF.

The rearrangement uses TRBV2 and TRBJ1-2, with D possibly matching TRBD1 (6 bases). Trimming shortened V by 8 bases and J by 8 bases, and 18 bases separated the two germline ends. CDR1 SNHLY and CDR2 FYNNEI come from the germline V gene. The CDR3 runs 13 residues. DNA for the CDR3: TGTGCCAGCGCTGTGAGGGCGCAGGGGGGCTACACCTTC. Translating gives CASAVRAQGGYTF.

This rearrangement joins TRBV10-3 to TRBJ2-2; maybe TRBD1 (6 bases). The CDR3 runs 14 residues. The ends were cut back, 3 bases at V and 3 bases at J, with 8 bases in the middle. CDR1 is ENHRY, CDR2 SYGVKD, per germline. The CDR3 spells CAISDRGDTGELFF. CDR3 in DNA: TGTGCCATCAGTGACAGGGGTGACACCGGGGAGCTGTTTTTT.

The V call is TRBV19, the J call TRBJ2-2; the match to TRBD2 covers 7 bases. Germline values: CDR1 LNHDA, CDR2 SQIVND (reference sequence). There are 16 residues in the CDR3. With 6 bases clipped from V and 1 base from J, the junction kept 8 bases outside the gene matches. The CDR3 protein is CASSGRTGGNTGELFF. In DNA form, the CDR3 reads TGTGCCAGTAGCGGAAGGACGGGGGGGAACACCGGGGAGCTGTTTTTT.

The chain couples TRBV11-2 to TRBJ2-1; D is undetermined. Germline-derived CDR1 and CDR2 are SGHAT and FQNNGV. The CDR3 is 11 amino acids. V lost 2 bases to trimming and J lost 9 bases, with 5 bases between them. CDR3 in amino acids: CASSLTSEQFF. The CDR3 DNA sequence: TGTGCCAGCAGCTTAACGAGTGAGCAGTTCTTC.

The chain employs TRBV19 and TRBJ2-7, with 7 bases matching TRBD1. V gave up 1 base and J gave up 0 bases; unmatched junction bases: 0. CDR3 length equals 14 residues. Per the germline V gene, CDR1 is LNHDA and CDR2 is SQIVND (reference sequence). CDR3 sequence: CASSIGQGSYEQYF. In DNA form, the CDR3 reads TGTGCCAGTAGTATAGGACAGGGCTCCTACGAGCAGTACTTC.

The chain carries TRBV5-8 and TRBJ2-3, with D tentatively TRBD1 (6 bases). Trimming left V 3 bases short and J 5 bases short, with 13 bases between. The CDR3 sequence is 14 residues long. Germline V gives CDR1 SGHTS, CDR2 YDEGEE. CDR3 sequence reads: CASSYRTGRDTQYF. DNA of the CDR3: TGTGCCAGCAGCTATCGAACAGGGCGAGATACGCAGTATTTT.

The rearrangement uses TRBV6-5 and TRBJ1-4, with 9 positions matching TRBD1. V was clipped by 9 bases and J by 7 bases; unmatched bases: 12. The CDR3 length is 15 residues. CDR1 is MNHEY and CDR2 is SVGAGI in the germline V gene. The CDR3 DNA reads TGTGCCAGTCAGAGCCCACCGGGACAGGGTGAAAAACTGTTTTTT. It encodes CASQSPPGQGEKLFF.

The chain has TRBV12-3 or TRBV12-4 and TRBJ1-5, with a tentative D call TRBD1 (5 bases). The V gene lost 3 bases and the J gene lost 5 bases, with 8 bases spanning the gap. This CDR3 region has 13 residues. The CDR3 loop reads CASSFGRDQPQHF. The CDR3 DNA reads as TGTGCCAGCAGTTTCGGCAGGGATCAGCCCCAGCATTTT.

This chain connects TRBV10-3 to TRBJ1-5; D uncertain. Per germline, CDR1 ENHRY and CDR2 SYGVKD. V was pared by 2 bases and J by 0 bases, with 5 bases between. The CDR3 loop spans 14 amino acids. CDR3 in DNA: TGTGCCATCAGTGAGACACATAGCAATCAGCCCCAGCATTTT. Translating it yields CAISETHSNQPQHF.

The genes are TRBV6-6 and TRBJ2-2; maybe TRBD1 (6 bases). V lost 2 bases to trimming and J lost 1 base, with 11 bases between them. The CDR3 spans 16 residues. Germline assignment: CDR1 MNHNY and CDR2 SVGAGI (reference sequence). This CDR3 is CASSYLNRENTGELFF. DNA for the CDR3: TGTGCCAGCAGTTACCTAAACAGGGAGAACACCGGGGAGCTGTTTTTT.

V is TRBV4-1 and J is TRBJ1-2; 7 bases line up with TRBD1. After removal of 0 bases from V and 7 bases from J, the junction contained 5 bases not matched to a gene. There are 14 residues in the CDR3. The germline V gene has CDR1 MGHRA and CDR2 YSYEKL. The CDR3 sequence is CASSQEQGFGGYTF. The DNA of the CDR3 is TGCGCCAGCAGCCAAGAACAGGGGTTCGGTGGCTACACCTTC.

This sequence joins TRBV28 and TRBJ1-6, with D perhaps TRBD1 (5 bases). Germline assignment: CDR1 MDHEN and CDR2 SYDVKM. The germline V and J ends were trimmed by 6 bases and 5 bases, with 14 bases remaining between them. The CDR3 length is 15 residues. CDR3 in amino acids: CASSPTDRNNSPLHF. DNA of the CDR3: TGTGCCAGCAGCCCGACCGACAGAAATAATTCACCCCTCCACTTT.

The CDR3 sequence: CASSDRGPAEAFF. The DNA for the CDR3 is TGCGCCAGCAGTGACAGGGGGCCCGCTGAAGCTTTCTTT. This sequence joins TRBV10-1 and TRBJ1-1, with TRBD1 matching 8 bases. The CDR3 runs to 13 residues. Losses at the gene ends were 3 bases for V and 6 bases for J; bases not matched to a gene: 3. Germline-derived CDR1 and CDR2 are WNHNN and SYGVQD (reference sequence).

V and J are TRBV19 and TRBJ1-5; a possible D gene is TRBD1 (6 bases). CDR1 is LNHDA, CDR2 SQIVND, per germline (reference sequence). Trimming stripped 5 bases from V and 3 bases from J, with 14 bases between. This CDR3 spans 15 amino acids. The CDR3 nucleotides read TGTGCCAGTAGTCTCACGGGACACCTCAATCAGCCCCAGCATTTT. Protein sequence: CASSLTGHLNQPQHF.

The CDR3 nucleotides are TGTGCCAGCAGCGCCGGGGGAACCTTCTATAATTCACCCCTCCACTTT. Its protein is CASSAGGTFYNSPLHF. The chain combines TRBV5-5 with TRBJ1-6, with D possibly being TRBD1 (5 bases). Germline assignment: CDR1 SGHKS and CDR2 YYEKEE (reference sequence). Trimming took 4 bases from V and 3 from J, leaving 14 bases between them. The CDR3 spans 16 residues.

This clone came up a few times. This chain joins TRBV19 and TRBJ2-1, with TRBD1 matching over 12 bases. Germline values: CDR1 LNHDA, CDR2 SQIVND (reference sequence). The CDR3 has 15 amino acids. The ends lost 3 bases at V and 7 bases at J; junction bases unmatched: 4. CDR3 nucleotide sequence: TGTGCCAGTAGTATGGGGACAGGGGGCAAGAATGAGCAGTTCTTC. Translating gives CASSMGTGGKNEQFF. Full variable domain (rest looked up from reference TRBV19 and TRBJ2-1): DGGITQSPKYLFRKEGQNVTLSCEQNLNHDAMYWYRQDPGQGLRLIYYSQIVNDFQKGDIAEGYSVSREKKESFPLTVTSAQKNPTAFYLCASSMGTGGKNEQFFGPGTRLTVL.

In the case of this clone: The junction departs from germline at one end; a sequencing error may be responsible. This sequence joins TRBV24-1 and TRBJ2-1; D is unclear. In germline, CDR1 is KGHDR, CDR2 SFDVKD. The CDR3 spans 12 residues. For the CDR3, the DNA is TGTGCCACCAGTGGCCGGTCTATTGAGCGGTTCTTC. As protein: CATSGRSIERFF.